Listed below are T cell receptor beta chains from one sample, sequenced in a study of CD4 T cells in relation to SARS-CoV-2 and coronaviruses. The table came from immunoSEQ multiplex PCR; TCRdb's copy has only in-frame clones and leaves some out. The sample carries tens of thousands of clones, approximately 85% recorded once. The sample consisted of memory CD4+ T cells from PBMCs. The receptors stem from an adult with COVID-19. Both conserved end residues are trimmed from each CDR3. Each record gives: J gene, V gene, CDR3 protein.

J: TRBJ2-2; V: TRBV5-1; CDR3: ASSKGLAGGRAGELF
J: TRBJ2-7; V: TRBV7-9; CDR3: ASGSKGSGHPSYEQY
J: TRBJ2-1; V: TRBV4-1; CDR3: ASSQDPGTSGRAAYNEQF
J: TRBJ1-5; V: TRBV7-2; CDR3: ASSLGLGQGNNQPQH
J: TRBJ2-3; V: TRBV6-2/TRBV6-3; CDR3: ASSRDWTSSDTQY
J: TRBJ1-4; V: TRBV28; CDR3: ASSFLPQEKLF
J: TRBJ2-1; V: TRBV5-5; CDR3: ASSFWLAAYNEQF
J: TRBJ2-3; V: TRBV30; CDR3: AWRDLTGGYTDTQY
J: TRBJ1-5; V: TRBV6-1; CDR3: ASSENLQQGIQH
J: TRBJ2-5; V: TRBV5-1; CDR3: ASSSPAGEETQY
J: TRBJ2-1; V: TRBV10-3; CDR3: ASSSSGSRGEQF
J: TRBJ2-2; V: TRBV2; CDR3: ASSVHANANTGELF
J: TRBJ2-3; V: TRBV3-1/TRBV3-2; CDR3: ASSQRLGWDTQY
J: TRBJ2-1; V: TRBV9; CDR3: ASSGLAGGPYNEQF
J: TRBJ2-5; V: TRBV7-2; CDR3: ASSLQGAETQY
J: TRBJ1-3; V: TRBV18; CDR3: ASSPLSGEGNTIY